The present T cell receptor beta chain was sequenced within a study of tumor-infiltrating lymphocytes in primary liver carcinoma. Study-wide context: Enrolled patients were male and female, aged 30 to 69 years. The study obtained roughly 3.5 to 7.13 million productive TCRbeta reads per sample, similar across tissue types. Overall study results and limits: It was in tumors, not blood, that the top-250-clone fraction was significantly higher (p = 0.039).

On this clonotype: Its antigen remains unidentified. No conserved phenylalanine or tryptophan is present at the end of the CDR3, so a read error is the likely explanation.

Production of TCR beta cDNA used approximately 0.55 ug total RNA together with a constant-region primer. Three-round nested multiplex PCR performed with slightly modified ARM-PCR produced the TCR beta libraries. A C-beta reverse primer was combined with TRBV1-TRBV30 forward primers in the first two PCR rounds, and each round had approximately 9 cycles. TCRdb ran MiXCR on the multiplex PCR reads and lists one entry per CDR3 protein. The sample contains some 200,000 distinct CDR3 sequences, around 60% of which appear only once. Germline DNA was also extracted, and blood RNA was taken from unsorted whole blood. Chronic HBV infection, which was untreated, was present in the patients. Per germline, CDR1 SGHAT and CDR2 FQNNGV. The CDR3 is made up of 15 amino acids. Trimming took 5 bases from V and 5 from J; bases not matched to a gene: 9.

Specimen: peripheral blood. The chain recombines TRBV11-2 with TRBJ2-5; TRBD2 matches 9 bases. This receptor was identified in a woman aged 55-75 years with primary liver carcinoma and hepatitis B virus infection. The CDR3 nucleotides are TGTGCCAGCAGCCTTGCGACTAGCGGACAGGAGACCCAGTACCTC. This codes for CASSLATSGQETQYL.